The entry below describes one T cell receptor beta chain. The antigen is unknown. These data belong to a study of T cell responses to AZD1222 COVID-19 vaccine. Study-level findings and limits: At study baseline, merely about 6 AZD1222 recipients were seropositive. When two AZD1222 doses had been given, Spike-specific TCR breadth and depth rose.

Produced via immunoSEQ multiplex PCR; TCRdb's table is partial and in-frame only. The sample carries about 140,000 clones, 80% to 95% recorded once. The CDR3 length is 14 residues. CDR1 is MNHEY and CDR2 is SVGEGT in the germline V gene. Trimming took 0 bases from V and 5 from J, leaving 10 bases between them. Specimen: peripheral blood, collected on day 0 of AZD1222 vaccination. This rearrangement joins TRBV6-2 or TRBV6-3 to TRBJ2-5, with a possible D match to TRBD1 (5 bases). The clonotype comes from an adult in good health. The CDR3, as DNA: TGTGCCAGCAGTTACTCTTCGCCAGGGGAGACCCAGTACTTC. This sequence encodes CASSYSSPGETQYF.